The 5 T cell receptor beta chains below all came from one sample that was sequenced in a study of T cells in Graves' hyperthyroidism and ophthalmopathy. Amplification of TCR beta CDR3 regions was performed using RNA transcripts as template. TCR CDR3 underwent first-round RT-PCR with the HTBI primer set. TCRdb analysed the multiplex PCR reads with MiXCR anew, one entry per CDR3 protein. The sample yields hundreds of thousands of distinct CDR3 sequences, around 15% seen once. Specimen: blood. These receptors originate from a woman aged 45-60 years with Graves' ophthalmopathy.

This clonotype was counted ten times or more. The chain combines TRBV14 with TRBJ1-5, with TRBD1 matching over 7 bases. Germline V gene data show CDR1 as SGHDN and CDR2 as FVKESK. This CDR3 is 14 amino acids long. The ends lost 5 bases at V and 3 bases at J; junction bases unmatched: 4. CDR3 loop: CASSLTGLNQPQHF. CDR3 bases: TGTGCCAGCAGCTTGACAGGGCTCAATCAGCCCCAGCATTTT.

The rearrangement uses TRBV6-5 and TRBJ2-5; D is possibly TRBD2 (6 bases). CDR1 MNHEY and CDR2 SVGAGI come from the germline V gene. CDR3 length equals 13 residues. The V end lost 0 bases, the J end lost 5 bases, and 7 bases lay between the germline ends. The CDR3: CASSYSGRETQYF. The DNA for the CDR3 is TGTGCCAGCAGTTACTCAGGGAGGGAGACCCAGTACTTC.

This clonotype was detected ten times or more. The V gene is TRBV6-2 or TRBV6-3, the J gene TRBJ2-7; D gene uncertain. The CDR3 extends over 14 amino acids. Per the germline V gene, CDR1 is MNHEY and CDR2 is SVGEGT. V was clipped by 0 bases and J by 7 bases, with 13 bases between them. The CDR3 nucleotides read TGTGCCAGCAGTTACTCATCGCCGGAGCAGGAGCAGTACTTC. Translated: CASSYSSPEQEQYF.

This clonotype appeared many times. An end of the junction differs from the germline gene, which may be a read error. The chain employs TRBV27 and TRBJ1-1; D may be TRBD1 (6 bases). The CDR3 is 14 amino acids. The germline V gene encodes CDR1 MNHEY and CDR2 SMNVEV (reference sequence). In DNA form, the CDR3 reads TGTGCCAGCAGCTTATACAGGGCGAGCACTGAAGCTTTCTTT. This sequence encodes CASSLYRASTEAFF.

This clonotype was observed many times. V gene TRBV6-2 or TRBV6-3 combines with J gene TRBJ2-1, with a tentative D call TRBD1 (6 bases). The V gene lost 4 bases and the J gene lost 4 bases, with 14 bases spanning the gap. This CDR3 is 15 amino acids long. CDR1 MNHEY and CDR2 SVGEGT come from the germline V gene. CDR3 sequence reads: CASSSYRGQYNEQFF. CDR3 in DNA: TGTGCCAGCAGTTCGTACCGGGGACAATACAATGAGCAGTTCTTC.